The clone carrying this T cell receptor (beta chain) was recorded once. Generated by immunoSEQ multiplex PCR, the TCRdb table keeps only in-frame clones and is missing some. The sample records approximately 250,000 clones, 80% to 90% being singletons. Per germline, CDR1 MGHRA and CDR2 YSYEKL. V dropped 1 base and J dropped 6 bases, with 14 bases sitting between them. The CDR3 spans 15 residues. The entry originates in a study of blood T cell repertoires in COVID-19. This clonotype was obtained from a woman aged 65 to 85 with COVID-19, enrolled during active disease. V and J are TRBV4-1 and TRBJ2-3; no reliable D call. The sequencing input was peripheral blood. The CDR3 protein is CASSQARISRDTQYF. As DNA, the CDR3 is TGCGCCAGCAGCCAAGCGAGGATTTCACGGGATACGCAGTATTTT.